What follows is one T cell receptor (beta chain) and its context. Its target is unknown. TCRdb re-analysed the multiplex PCR reads in MiXCR, keeping a single row per CDR3 protein. The table lists roughly 80,000 distinct CDR3 sequences, approximately 20% of them singletons. Germline CDR1 SGHTA, CDR2 FQGTGA. V trimming: 8 bases; J trimming: 5 bases; junction bases outside the gene matches: 8. CDR3 length equals 15 residues. This sample is drawn from a study of breast tumors, draining lymph nodes, adjacent tissues. Study-wide points: Tumor TCR diversity was below lymph nodes but above nontumor tissue. Data only fit, rather than demonstrated, lymph node origin of most tumor T cells. Most tumor T cells seemingly derive from lymph node, then expand in tumor. Compared with basal-like, luminal-like tumors shared significantly more repertoire with nontumor tissue.

Breast cancer patients provided tissue from their axillary draining lymph nodes. The sample was axillary lymph node tissue. This TCR came from a female donor with breast cancer. Some clones in this sample may be carry-over from other donors' samples. The chain carries TRBV7-3 and TRBJ2-7; TRBD2 matches 14 bases. CDR3: CASSTSGRAAHEQYF. The CDR3 DNA is TGTGCCAGCTCGACTAGCGGGAGGGCGGCCCACGAGCAGTACTTC.